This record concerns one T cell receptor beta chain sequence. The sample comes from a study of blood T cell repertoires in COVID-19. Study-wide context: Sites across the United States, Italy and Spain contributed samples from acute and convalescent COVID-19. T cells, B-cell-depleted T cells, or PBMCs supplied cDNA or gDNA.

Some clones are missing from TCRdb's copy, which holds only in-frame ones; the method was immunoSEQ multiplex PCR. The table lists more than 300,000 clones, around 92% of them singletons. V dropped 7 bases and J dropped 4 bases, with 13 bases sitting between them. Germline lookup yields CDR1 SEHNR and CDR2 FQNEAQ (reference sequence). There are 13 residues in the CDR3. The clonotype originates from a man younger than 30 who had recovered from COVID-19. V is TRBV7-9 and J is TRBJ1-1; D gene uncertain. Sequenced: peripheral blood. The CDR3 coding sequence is TGTGCCAGCATACGGGATTTAAGCACTGAAGCTTTCTTT. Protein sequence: CASIRDLSTEAFF.